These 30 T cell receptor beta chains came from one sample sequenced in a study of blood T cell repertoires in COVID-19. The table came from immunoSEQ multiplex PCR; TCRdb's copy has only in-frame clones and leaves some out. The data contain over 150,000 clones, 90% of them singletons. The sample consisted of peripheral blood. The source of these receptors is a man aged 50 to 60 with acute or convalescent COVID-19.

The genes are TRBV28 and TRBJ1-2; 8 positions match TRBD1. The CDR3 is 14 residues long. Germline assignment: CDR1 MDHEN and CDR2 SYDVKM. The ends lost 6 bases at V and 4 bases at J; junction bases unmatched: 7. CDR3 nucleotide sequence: TGTGCCAGCAGGCAGGGGGCTGTGAGCTATGGCTACACCTTC. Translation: CASRQGAVSYGYTF.

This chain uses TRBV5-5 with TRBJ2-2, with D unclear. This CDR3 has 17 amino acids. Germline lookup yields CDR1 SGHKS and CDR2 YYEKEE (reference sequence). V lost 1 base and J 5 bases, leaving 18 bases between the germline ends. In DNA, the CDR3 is TGTGCCAGCAGCTTGAAAAGACATGACGCGATTACCGGGGAGCTGTTTTTT. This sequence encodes CASSLKRHDAITGELFF.

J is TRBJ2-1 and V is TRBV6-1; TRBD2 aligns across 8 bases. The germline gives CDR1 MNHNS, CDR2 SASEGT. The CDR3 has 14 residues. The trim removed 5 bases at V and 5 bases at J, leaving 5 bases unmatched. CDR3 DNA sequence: TGTGCCAGCAGTTCCAGAGCGGGGGACAATGAGCAGTTCTTC. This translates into CASSSRAGDNEQFF.

CDR3 bases: TGTGCCAGCAGTTACTCTCCGTCGACGGGGGAACAAGAGACCCAGTACTTC. This codes for CASSYSPSTGEQETQYF. The genes are TRBV6-2 or TRBV6-3 and TRBJ2-5, with a weak D call TRBD2 (6 bases). V gave up 0 bases and J gave up 2 bases, with 16 bases separating them. The CDR3 is 17 amino acids. Germline CDR1 MNHEY, CDR2 SVGEGT.

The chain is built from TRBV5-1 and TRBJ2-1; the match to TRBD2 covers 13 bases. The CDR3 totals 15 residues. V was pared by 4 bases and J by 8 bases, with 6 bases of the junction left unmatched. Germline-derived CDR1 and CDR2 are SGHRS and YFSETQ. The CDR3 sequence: CASSPPGLAGHEQFF. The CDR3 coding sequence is TGCGCCAGCAGCCCCCCGGGACTAGCGGGGCATGAGCAGTTCTTC.

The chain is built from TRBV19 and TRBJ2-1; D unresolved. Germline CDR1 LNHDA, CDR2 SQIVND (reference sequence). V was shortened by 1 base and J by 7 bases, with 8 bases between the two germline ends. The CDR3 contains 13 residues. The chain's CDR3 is CASSIGSRNEQFF. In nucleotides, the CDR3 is TGTGCCAGTAGTATAGGGAGTAGGAATGAGCAGTTCTTC.

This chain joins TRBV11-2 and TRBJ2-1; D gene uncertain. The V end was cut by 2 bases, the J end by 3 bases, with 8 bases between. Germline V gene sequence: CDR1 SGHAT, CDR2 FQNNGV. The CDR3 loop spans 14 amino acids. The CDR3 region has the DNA TGTGCCAGCAGCTTATCACGGTACTACAATGAGCAGTTCTTC. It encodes CASSLSRYYNEQFF.

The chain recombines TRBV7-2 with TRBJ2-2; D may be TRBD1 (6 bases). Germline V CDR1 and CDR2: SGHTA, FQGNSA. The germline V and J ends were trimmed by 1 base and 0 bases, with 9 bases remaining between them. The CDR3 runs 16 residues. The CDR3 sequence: CASSLVGTTNTGELFF. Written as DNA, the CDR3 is TGTGCCAGCAGCTTAGTTGGGACAACGAACACCGGGGAGCTGTTTTTT.

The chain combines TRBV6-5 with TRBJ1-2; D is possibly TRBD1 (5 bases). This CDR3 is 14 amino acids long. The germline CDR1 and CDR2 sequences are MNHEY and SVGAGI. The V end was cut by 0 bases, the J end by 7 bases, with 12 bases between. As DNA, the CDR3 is TGTGCCAGCAGTTACTCGGGGCCCCCGGGTGGCTACACCTTC. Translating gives CASSYSGPPGGYTF.

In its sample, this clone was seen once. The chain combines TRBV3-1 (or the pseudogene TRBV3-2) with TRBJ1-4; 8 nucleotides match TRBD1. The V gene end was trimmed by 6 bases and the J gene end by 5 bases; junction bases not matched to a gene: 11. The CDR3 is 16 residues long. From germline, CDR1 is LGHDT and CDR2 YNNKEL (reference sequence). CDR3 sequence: CASRPTQGAINEKLFF. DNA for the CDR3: TGTGCCAGCAGGCCGACCCAGGGGGCCATAAATGAAAAACTGTTTTTT.

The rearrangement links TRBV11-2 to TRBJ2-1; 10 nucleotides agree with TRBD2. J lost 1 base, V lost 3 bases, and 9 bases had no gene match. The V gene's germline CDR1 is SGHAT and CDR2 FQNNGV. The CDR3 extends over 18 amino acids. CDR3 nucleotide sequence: TGTGCCAGCAGCTTCCGGCTAGCGGGGGTTGGGTCCTACAATGAGCAGTTCTTC. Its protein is CASSFRLAGVGSYNEQFF.

CDR3 amino acids: CASSPTGTSGNNEQFF. Here the CDR3 DNA reads TGTGCCAGCAGCCCTACCGGGACTAGCGGGAACAATGAGCAGTTCTTC. The chain is built from TRBV2 and TRBJ2-1; 13 bases are a match to TRBD2. CDR3 length equals 16 residues. The V gene's germline CDR1 is SNHLY and CDR2 FYNNEI. V was clipped by 6 bases and J by 5 bases; unmatched bases: 7.

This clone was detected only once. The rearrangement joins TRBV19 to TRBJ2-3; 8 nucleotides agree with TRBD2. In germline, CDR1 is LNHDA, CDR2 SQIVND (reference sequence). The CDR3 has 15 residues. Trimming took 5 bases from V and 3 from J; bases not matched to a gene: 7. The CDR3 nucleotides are TGTGCCAGTAGTGTCCATAGCGGGACGACAGATACGCAGTATTTT. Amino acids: CASSVHSGTTDTQYF.

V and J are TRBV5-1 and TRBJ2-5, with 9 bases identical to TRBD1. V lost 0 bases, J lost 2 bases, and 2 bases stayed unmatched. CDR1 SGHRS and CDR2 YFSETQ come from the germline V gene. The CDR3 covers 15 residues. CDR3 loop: CASSLAGTGQETQYF. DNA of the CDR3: TGCGCCAGCAGCTTGGCTGGGACAGGGCAAGAGACCCAGTACTTC.

The CDR3 sequence: CSVGPGRGLHHEQFF. The CDR3 DNA follows: TGCAGCGTTGGGCCGGGGAGGGGATTGCACCATGAGCAGTTCTTC. V and J are TRBV29-1 and TRBJ2-1; 7 positions match TRBD2. The length of the CDR3 is 15 residues. Germline CDR1 reads SQVTM; CDR2 reads ANQGSEA. Losses at the gene ends were 4 bases for V and 8 bases for J; bases not matched to a gene: 14.

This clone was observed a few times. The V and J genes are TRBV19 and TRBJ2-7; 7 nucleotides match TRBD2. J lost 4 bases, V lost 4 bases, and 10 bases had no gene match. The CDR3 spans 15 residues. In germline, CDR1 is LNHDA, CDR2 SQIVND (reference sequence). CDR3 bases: TGTGCCAGTAGTACACTCGCTAGCGGAAGATACGAGCAGTACTTC. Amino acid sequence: CASSTLASGRYEQYF. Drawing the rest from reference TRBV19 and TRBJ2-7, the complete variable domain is DGGITQSPKYLFRKEGQNVTLSCEQNLNHDAMYWYRQDPGQGLRLIYYSQIVNDFQKGDIAEGYSVSREKKESFPLTVTSAQKNPTAFYLCASSTLASGRYEQYFGPGTRLTVT.

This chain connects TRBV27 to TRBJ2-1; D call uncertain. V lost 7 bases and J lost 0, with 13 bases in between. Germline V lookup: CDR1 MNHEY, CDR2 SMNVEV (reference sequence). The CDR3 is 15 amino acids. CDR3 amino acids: CASKKELTSYNEQFF. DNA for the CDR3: TGTGCCAGCAAGAAAGAACTAACCTCCTACAATGAGCAGTTCTTC.

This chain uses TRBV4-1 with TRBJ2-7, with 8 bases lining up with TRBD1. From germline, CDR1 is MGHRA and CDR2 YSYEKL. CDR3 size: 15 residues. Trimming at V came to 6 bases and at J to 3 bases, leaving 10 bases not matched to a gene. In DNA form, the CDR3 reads TGCGCCAGCAGGGAAACCGGGACAGGCGACTACGAGCAGTACTTC. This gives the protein CASRETGTGDYEQYF.

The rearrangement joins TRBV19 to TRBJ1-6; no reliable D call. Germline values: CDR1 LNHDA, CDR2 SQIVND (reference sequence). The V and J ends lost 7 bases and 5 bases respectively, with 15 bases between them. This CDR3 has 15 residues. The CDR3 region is CASTALGSHNSPLHF. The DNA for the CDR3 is TGTGCCAGTACCGCCCTGGGTAGCCATAATTCACCCCTCCACTTT.

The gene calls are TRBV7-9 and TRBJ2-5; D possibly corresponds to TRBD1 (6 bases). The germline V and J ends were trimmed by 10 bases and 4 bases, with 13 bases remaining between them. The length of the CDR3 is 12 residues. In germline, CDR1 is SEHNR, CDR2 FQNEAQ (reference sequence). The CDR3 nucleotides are TGTGCCACCCAGGGGTGGCCAGAGACCCAGTACTTC. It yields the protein CATQGWPETQYF.

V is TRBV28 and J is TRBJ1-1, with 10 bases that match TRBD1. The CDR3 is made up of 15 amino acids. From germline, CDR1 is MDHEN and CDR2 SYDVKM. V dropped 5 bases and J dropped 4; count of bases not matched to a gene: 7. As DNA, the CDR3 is TGTGCCAGCAGTCATCCGGGACAGGGGATCACTGAAGCTTTCTTT. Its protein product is CASSHPGQGITEAFF.

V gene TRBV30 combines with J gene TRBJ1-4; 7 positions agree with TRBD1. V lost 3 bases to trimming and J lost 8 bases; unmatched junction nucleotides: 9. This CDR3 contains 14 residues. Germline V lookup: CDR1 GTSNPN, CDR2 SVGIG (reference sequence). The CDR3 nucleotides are TGTGCCTGGAGACCCCCAGGGGGTGCCGAAAAACTGTTTTTT. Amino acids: CAWRPPGGAEKLFF. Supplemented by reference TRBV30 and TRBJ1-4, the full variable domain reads SQTIHQWPATLVQPVGSPLSLECTVEGTSNPNLYWYRQAAGRGLQLLFYSVGIGQISSEVPQNLSASRPQDRQFILSSKKLLLSDSGFYLCAWRPPGGAEKLFFGSGTQLSVL.

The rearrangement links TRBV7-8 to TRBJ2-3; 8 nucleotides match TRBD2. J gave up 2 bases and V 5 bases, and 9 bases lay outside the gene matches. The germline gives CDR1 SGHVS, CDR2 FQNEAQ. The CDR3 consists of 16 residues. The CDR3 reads CASSQLLAGPTDTQYF. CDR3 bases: TGTGCCAGCAGCCAACTCCTAGCGGGCCCCACAGATACGCAGTATTTT. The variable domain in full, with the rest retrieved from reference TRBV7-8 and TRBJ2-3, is GAGVSQSPRYKVAKRGQDVALRCDPISGHVSLFWYQQALGQGPEFLTYFQNEAQLDKSGLPSDRFFAERPEGSVSTLKIQRTQQEDSAVYLCASSQLLAGPTDTQYFGPGTRLTVL.

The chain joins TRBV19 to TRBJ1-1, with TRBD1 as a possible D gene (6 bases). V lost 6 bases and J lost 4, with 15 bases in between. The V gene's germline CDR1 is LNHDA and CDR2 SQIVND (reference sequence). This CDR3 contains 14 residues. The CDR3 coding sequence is TGTGCCAGTAGACAGGGCCCCACCACCACTGAAGCTTTCTTT. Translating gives CASRQGPTTTEAFF.

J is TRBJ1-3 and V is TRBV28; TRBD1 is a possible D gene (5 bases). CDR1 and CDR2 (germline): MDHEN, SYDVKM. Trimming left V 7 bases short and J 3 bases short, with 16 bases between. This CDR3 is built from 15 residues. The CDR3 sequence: CASTTGPGLGNTIYF. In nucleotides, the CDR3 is TGTGCCAGCACCACCGGGCCGGGACTTGGAAACACCATATATTTT.

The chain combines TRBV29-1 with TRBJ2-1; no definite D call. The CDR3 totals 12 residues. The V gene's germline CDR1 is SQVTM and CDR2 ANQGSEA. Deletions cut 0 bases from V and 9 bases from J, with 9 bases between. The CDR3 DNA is TGCAGCGTTGAAGATCTGCGTGGTGAGCAGTTCTTC. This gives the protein CSVEDLRGEQFF.

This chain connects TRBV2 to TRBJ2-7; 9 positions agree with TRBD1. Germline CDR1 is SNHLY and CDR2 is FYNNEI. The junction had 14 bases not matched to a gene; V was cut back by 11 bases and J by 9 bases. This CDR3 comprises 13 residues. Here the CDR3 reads CAGSGQGLAGQYF. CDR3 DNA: TGTGCCGGAAGTGGACAGGGGCTAGCTGGGCAGTACTTC.

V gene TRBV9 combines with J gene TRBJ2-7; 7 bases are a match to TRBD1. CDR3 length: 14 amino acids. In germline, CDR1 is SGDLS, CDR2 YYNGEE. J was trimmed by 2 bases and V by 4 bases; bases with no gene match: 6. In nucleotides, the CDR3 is TGTGCCAGCAGCCCCGGACAGGACCCCTACGAGCAGTACTTC. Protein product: CASSPGQDPYEQYF.

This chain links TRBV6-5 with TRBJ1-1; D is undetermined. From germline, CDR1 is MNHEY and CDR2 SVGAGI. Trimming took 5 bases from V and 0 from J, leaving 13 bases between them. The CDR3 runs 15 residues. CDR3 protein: CASSPNRGLNTEAFF. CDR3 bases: TGTGCCAGCAGTCCGAACCGGGGTTTGAACACTGAAGCTTTCTTT.

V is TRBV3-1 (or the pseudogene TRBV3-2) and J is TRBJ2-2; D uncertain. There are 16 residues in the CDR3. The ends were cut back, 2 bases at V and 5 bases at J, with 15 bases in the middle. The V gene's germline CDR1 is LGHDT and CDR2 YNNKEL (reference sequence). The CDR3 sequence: CASSQTQVRWTGELFF. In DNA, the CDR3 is TGTGCCAGCAGCCAAACTCAGGTTAGGTGGACCGGGGAGCTGTTTTTT.